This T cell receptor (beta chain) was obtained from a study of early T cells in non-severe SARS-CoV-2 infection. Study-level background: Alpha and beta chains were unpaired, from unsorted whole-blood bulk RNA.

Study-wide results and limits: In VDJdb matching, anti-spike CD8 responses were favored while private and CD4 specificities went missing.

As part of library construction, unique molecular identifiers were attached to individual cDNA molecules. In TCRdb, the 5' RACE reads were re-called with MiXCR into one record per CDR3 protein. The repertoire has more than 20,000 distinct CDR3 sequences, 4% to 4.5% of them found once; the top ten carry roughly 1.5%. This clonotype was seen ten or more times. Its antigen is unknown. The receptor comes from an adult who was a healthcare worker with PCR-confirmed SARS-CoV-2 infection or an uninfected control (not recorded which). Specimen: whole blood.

CDR3 in amino acids: CSAGVAGEDNEQFF. The CDR3 DNA reads as TGCAGTGCTGGAGTAGCGGGGGAGGACAATGAGCAGTTCTTC. The chain joins TRBV20-1 to TRBJ2-1; TRBD2 agrees at 9 bases. Trimming removed 5 bases from V and 5 bases from J; junction bases left unmatched: 7. This CDR3 region has 14 residues. CDR1 and CDR2 (germline): DFQATT, SNEGSKA (reference sequence).